Presented here are 32 T cell receptor beta chains from one specimen sequenced in a study of blood T cell repertoires in COVID-19. The table came from immunoSEQ multiplex PCR; TCRdb's copy has only in-frame clones and leaves some out. The sample lists around 200,000 clones, approximately 80% occurring once. The sample taken for sequencing was peripheral blood. These TCRs come from a woman of 80 years or more with active or convalescent COVID-19.

The chain couples TRBV15 to TRBJ1-2; 9 bases align to TRBD1. Germline V CDR1 and CDR2: LNHNV, YYDKDF (reference sequence). The trim removed 2 bases at V and 8 bases at J, leaving 18 bases unmatched. The CDR3 contains 18 residues. The CDR3 sequence: CATSRPPRPGQGSGGYTF. The CDR3 DNA reads TGTGCCACCAGCAGACCACCCCGCCCGGGACAGGGTTCCGGGGGCTACACCTTC.

The V call is TRBV19, the J call TRBJ1-6; maybe TRBD1 (6 bases). V shed 6 bases and J shed 10 bases, with 19 bases lying between them. This CDR3 is built from 15 residues. Germline loops: CDR1 LNHDA, CDR2 SQIVND (reference sequence). CDR3 amino acids: CASRTGPQAGSPLHF. For the CDR3, the DNA is TGTGCCAGTAGAACAGGGCCCCAAGCTGGCTCACCCCTCCACTTT.

The rearrangement links TRBV9 to TRBJ2-2, with TRBD1 as a possible D gene (5 bases). The V end was cut by 0 bases, the J end by 1 base, with 16 bases between. This CDR3 spans 18 amino acids. Germline V gives CDR1 SGDLS, CDR2 YYNGEE. CDR3 residues: CASSVGQGADMNTGELFF. CDR3 nucleotides: TGTGCCAGCAGCGTAGGGCAGGGTGCCGATATGAACACCGGGGAGCTGTTTTTT.

Turning to this clone: The sample carries other DNA sequences with the same CDR3. The J gene is TRBJ2-5, the V gene TRBV18; 8 bases match TRBD2. The ends lost 3 bases at V and 4 bases at J; junction bases unmatched: 1. CDR3 length equals 13 residues. Germline-derived CDR1 and CDR2 are KGHSH and LQKENI. CDR3 residues: CASSPLAGETQYF. CDR3 nucleotides: TGTGCCAGCTCACCCCTAGCGGGAGAGACCCAGTACTTC.

The CDR3 nucleotides read TGTGCCAGCACACGGGACAGGGGCATCACTGAAGCTTTCTTT. It codes for CASTRDRGITEAFF. The rearrangement uses TRBV28 and TRBJ1-1; 10 bases fit TRBD1. The germline gives CDR1 MDHEN, CDR2 SYDVKM. This CDR3 is built from 14 residues. V lost 7 bases, J lost 4 bases, and 6 bases stayed unmatched.

The table lists this clone with a count of one. The same CDR3 is also encoded by other DNA sequences in this sample. The chain joins TRBV7-3 to TRBJ2-1, with TRBD1 matching over 7 bases. V was clipped by 5 bases and J by 1 base; unmatched bases: 5. The CDR3 covers 15 residues. Germline CDR1 SGHTA, CDR2 FQGTGA. The DNA for the CDR3 is TGTGCCAGCAGCCCTCGACAGGGATCCTACAATGAGCAGTTCTTC. The encoded protein is CASSPRQGSYNEQFF. Full variable domain (rest looked up from reference TRBV7-3 and TRBJ2-1): GAGVSQTPSNKVTEKGKYVELRCDPISGHTALYWYRQSLGQGPEFLIYFQGTGAADDSGLPNDRFFAVRPEGSVSTLKIQRTERGDSAVYLCASSPRQGSYNEQFFGPGTRLTVL.

This clone was recorded a few times. V and J are TRBV7-6 and TRBJ2-5, with TRBD2 matching over 12 bases. CDR1 and CDR2 (germline): SGHVS, FNYEAQ. There are 15 residues in the CDR3. The ends lost 5 bases at V and 5 bases at J; junction bases unmatched: 6. CDR3 residues: CASSLRTSGRETQYF. CDR3 sequence (DNA): TGTGCCAGCAGCCTTCGAACTAGCGGGAGGGAGACCCAGTACTTC.

V gene TRBV2 combines with J gene TRBJ1-6; D is ambiguous. Trimming shortened V by 3 bases and J by 10 bases, and 16 bases separated the two germline ends. The germline V gene has CDR1 SNHLY and CDR2 FYNNEI. The CDR3 is 15 amino acids. The CDR3 protein is CASSEMAGRISPLHF. The CDR3 coding sequence is TGTGCCAGCAGTGAGATGGCAGGAAGGATCTCACCCCTCCACTTT.

The rearrangement links TRBV19 to TRBJ1-5, with D possibly matching TRBD1 (6 bases). Germline V gene data show CDR1 as LNHDA and CDR2 as SQIVND (reference sequence). The germline V and J ends were trimmed by 6 bases and 2 bases, with 14 bases remaining between them. The CDR3 runs 15 residues. DNA of the CDR3: TGTGCCAGTAGCCCGCGGACAGCGGGCAATCAGCCCCAGCATTTT. Translating it yields CASSPRTAGNQPQHF.

The chain carries TRBV18 and TRBJ1-1; D might be TRBD1 (6 bases). CDR3 size: 14 residues. Trimming pared 2 bases from V and 5 bases from J, leaving 12 bases between. Per the germline V gene, CDR1 is KGHSH and CDR2 is LQKENI. The DNA of the CDR3 is TGTGCCAGCTCACCAGGAACAGGGAGAACTGAAGCTTTCTTT. Encoded protein: CASSPGTGRTEAFF.

This chain uses TRBV4-1 with TRBJ1-4; no definite D call. The CDR3 runs to 14 residues. V was trimmed by 0 bases and J by 9 bases, leaving 11 bases between them. From germline, CDR1 is MGHRA and CDR2 YSYEKL. The CDR3 loop reads CASSQDLEGKKLFF. Written as DNA, the CDR3 is TGCGCCAGCAGCCAAGATTTGGAGGGTAAAAAACTGTTTTTT.

The chain combines TRBV28 with TRBJ1-6, with TRBD1 matching over 10 bases. CDR1 and CDR2 from the germline V gene are MDHEN and SYDVKM. Trimming at V came to 8 bases and at J to 7 bases, leaving 11 bases not matched to a gene. The CDR3 extends over 16 amino acids. The CDR3 coding sequence is TGTGCCAGCCAGGGCGCCGGGACAGGGGACAATTCACCCCTCCACTTT. This translates into CASQGAGTGDNSPLHF.

This chain uses TRBV5-1 with TRBJ1-1, with D perhaps TRBD1 (6 bases). The germline V gene encodes CDR1 SGHRS and CDR2 YFSETQ. Trimming cost V 2 bases and J 4 bases, with 12 bases left between them. The CDR3 is 14 amino acids. CDR3 sequence reads: CASSLLGAPTEAFF. The CDR3 nucleotides are TGCGCCAGCAGCTTATTGGGGGCCCCCACTGAAGCTTTCTTT.

The rearrangement joins TRBV5-1 to TRBJ2-3; D possibly corresponds to TRBD1 (7 bases). The CDR3 length is 16 residues. The V gene's germline CDR1 is SGHRS and CDR2 YFSETQ. V was trimmed by 1 base and J by 9 bases, leaving 21 bases between them. The CDR3 spells CASSLNGASQGGTQYF. For the CDR3, the DNA is TGCGCCAGCAGCTTGAATGGCGCATCGCAGGGGGGAACGCAGTATTTT.

The chain joins TRBV18 to TRBJ1-1; 7 bases are shared with TRBD1. This CDR3 spans 15 amino acids. Germline CDR1 and CDR2: KGHSH and LQKENI. Trimming at V came to 6 bases and at J to 1 base, leaving 8 bases not matched to a gene. The CDR3 region is CASSPVGDRNTEAFF. CDR3 coding DNA: TGTGCCAGCTCGCCCGTCGGGGACAGGAACACTGAAGCTTTCTTT.

The rearrangement links TRBV20-1 to TRBJ2-1; no definite D call. CDR1 DFQATT and CDR2 SNEGSKA come from the germline V gene (reference sequence). This CDR3 is built from 11 residues. With 1 base removed from V and 8 bases from J, the gap between germline ends came to 6 bases. The CDR3 sequence is CSARVLHEQFF. The DNA of the CDR3 is TGCAGTGCTAGAGTACTCCATGAGCAGTTCTTC.

The CDR3 is CASSSPGWGNTIYF. CDR3 sequence (DNA): TGTGCCAGCTCCTCACCGGGGTGGGGAAACACCATATATTTT. The gene calls are TRBV7-2 and TRBJ1-3, with D unclear. CDR3 length: 14 amino acids. Trimming pared 8 bases from V and 4 bases from J, leaving 15 bases between. The germline CDR1 and CDR2 sequences are SGHTA and FQGNSA.

The chain carries TRBV5-1 and TRBJ1-6, with TRBD1 matching over 8 bases. The CDR3 is made up of 14 amino acids. The V gene end was trimmed by 3 bases and the J gene end by 5 bases; junction bases not matched to a gene: 1. CDR1 is SGHRS, CDR2 YFSETQ, per germline. The CDR3 here is CASSSTGDNSPLHF. CDR3 DNA sequence: TGCGCCAGCAGCTCGACAGGGGATAATTCACCCCTCCACTTT.

The V gene is TRBV4-3, the J gene TRBJ1-3; D gene unclear. The CDR3 is 17 amino acids. Germline CDR1 reads LGHNA; CDR2 reads YSLEER. Trimming left V 0 bases short and J 0 bases short, with 12 bases between. The CDR3 DNA reads TGCGCCAGCAGCCAAGAGTACTCAAACCTCTCTGGAAACACCATATATTTT. Its protein is CASSQEYSNLSGNTIYF.

The chain links TRBV25-1 to TRBJ1-1; 9 bases are shared with TRBD1. The CDR3 has 14 amino acids. The J segment lost 4 bases and the V segment lost 6 bases, leaving 6 bases of the junction unmatched. Germline lookup yields CDR1 MGHDK and CDR2 SYGVNS. The CDR3 DNA sequence: TGTGCCAGCAGAAACAGGGGGCTGAGCACTGAAGCTTTCTTT. Its protein is CASRNRGLSTEAFF.

This sequence joins TRBV5-1 and TRBJ2-1, with D hard to call. The germline V gene has CDR1 SGHRS and CDR2 YFSETQ. V lost 2 bases, J lost 4 bases, and 7 bases lay in between. The CDR3 contains 13 residues. CDR3 DNA sequence: TGCGCCAGCAGCTTTGACTCGTACAATGAGCAGTTCTTC. It specifies CASSFDSYNEQFF.

V gene TRBV6-5 combines with J gene TRBJ2-7; 8 nucleotides agree with TRBD2. Germline V lookup: CDR1 MNHEY, CDR2 SVGAGI. The CDR3 has 14 residues. V lost 7 bases to trimming and J lost 3 bases; unmatched junction nucleotides: 8. The CDR3 region has the DNA TGTGCCAGCAATCCCGGGAGGGGCGGCTACGAGCAGTACTTC. Encoded protein: CASNPGRGGYEQYF.

This rearrangement joins TRBV29-1 to TRBJ2-3; weak D call: TRBD2 (5 bases). The germline V and J ends were trimmed by 2 bases and 0 bases, with 9 bases remaining between them. Germline loops: CDR1 SQVTM, CDR2 ANQGSEA. The CDR3 covers 14 residues. In nucleotides, the CDR3 is TGCAGCGTTGAATCGGGGTTTAGCACAGATACGCAGTATTTT. This gives the protein CSVESGFSTDTQYF.

The DNA for the CDR3 is TGTGCCAGCAGCCTGCTAACTCCCACCGGGGAGCTGTTTTTT. Translation gives CASSLLTPTGELFF. The chain is built from TRBV7-9 and TRBJ2-2; D uncertain. The length of the CDR3 is 14 residues. Between the trimmed V and J ends, which lost 5 bases and 4 bases, there was a span of 11 bases. Germline V gene data show CDR1 as SEHNR and CDR2 as FQNEAQ (reference sequence).

The rearrangement uses TRBV2 and TRBJ2-7; TRBD2 agrees at 13 bases. The CDR3 spans 16 residues. The trim removed 4 bases at V and 3 bases at J, leaving 6 bases unmatched. The V gene's germline CDR1 is SNHLY and CDR2 FYNNEI. CDR3 protein: CASSAGGTSGVYEQYF. CDR3 DNA: TGTGCCAGCAGTGCAGGAGGGACTAGCGGGGTCTACGAGCAGTACTTC.

V usage is TRBV2 and J usage is TRBJ2-7; D is unresolved. V was shortened by 3 bases and J by 1 base, with 7 bases between the two germline ends. Germline V gene data show CDR1 as SNHLY and CDR2 as FYNNEI. CDR3 length equals 13 residues. The DNA for the CDR3 is TGTGCCAGCAGTGAGGGCAGTTCCTACGAGCAGTACTTC. Translated, it gives CASSEGSSYEQYF.

The gene calls are TRBV27 and TRBJ2-7; 8 positions agree with TRBD2. The CDR3 length is 14 residues. V shed 7 bases and J 0 bases; nucleotides not matched to a gene: 5. CDR1 is MNHEY, CDR2 SMNVEV, per germline (reference sequence). The CDR3 DNA follows: TGTGCCAGCAAGCAGCGGGAGAACTCCTACGAGCAGTACTTC. The encoded protein is CASKQRENSYEQYF.

This chain connects TRBV9 to TRBJ1-1; D is uncertain. The CDR3 spans 13 residues. V was shortened by 0 bases and J by 1 base, with 4 bases between the two germline ends. The germline gives CDR1 SGDLS, CDR2 YYNGEE. The CDR3 nucleotides are TGTGCCAGCAGCGTAGGGGCGAACACTGAAGCTTTCTTT. Amino acid sequence: CASSVGANTEAFF. Full variable domain (rest looked up from reference TRBV9 and TRBJ1-1): DSGVTQTPKHLITATGQRVTLRCSPRSGDLSVYWYQQSLDQGLQFLIQYYNGEERAKGNILERFSAQQFPDLHSELNLSSLELGDSALYFCASSVGANTEAFFGQGTRLTVV.

The chain recombines TRBV2 with TRBJ2-7; TRBD1 might be the D (5 bases). This CDR3 contains 13 residues. V was clipped by 0 bases and J by 7 bases, with 10 bases between them. Germline-derived CDR1 and CDR2 are SNHLY and FYNNEI. CDR3 DNA: TGTGCCAGCAGTGAAGCCAGGGTCGGGGAGCAGTACTTC. As protein: CASSEARVGEQYF.

The chain joins TRBV28 to TRBJ2-3, with 9 bases fitting TRBD1. CDR3 length equals 17 residues. The germline CDR1 and CDR2 sequences are MDHEN and SYDVKM. V gave up 4 bases and J gave up 1 base; unmatched junction bases: 9. The CDR3 here is CASSSPQGAGGTDTQYF. CDR3 coding DNA: TGTGCCAGCAGTTCTCCACAGGGGGCTGGGGGCACAGATACGCAGTATTTT.

This clone was observed a handful of times. The V and J genes are TRBV5-1 and TRBJ1-2, with 9 positions matching TRBD1. The CDR3 sequence is 14 residues long. After removal of 3 bases from V and 8 bases from J, the junction contained 8 bases not matched to a gene. CDR1 is SGHRS and CDR2 is YFSETQ in the germline V gene. The CDR3 reads CASSSGQGLDGYTF. CDR3 DNA sequence: TGCGCCAGCAGCTCGGGACAGGGCCTGGACGGCTACACCTTC. Drawing the rest from reference TRBV5-1 and TRBJ1-2, the complete variable domain is KAGVTQTPRYLIKTRGQQVTLSCSPISGHRSVSWYQQTPGQGLQFLFEYFSETQRNKGNFPGRFSGRQFSNSRSEMNVSTLELGDSALYLCASSSGQGLDGYTFGSGTRLTVV.

The V gene is TRBV5-6, the J gene TRBJ2-3, with 8 positions matching TRBD2. Losses at the gene ends were 2 bases for V and 5 bases for J; bases not matched to a gene: 16. The CDR3 length is 18 residues. Germline V gene lookup returns CDR1 SGHDT and CDR2 YYEEEE. In DNA, the CDR3 is TGTGCCAGCAGCTTCTGGGGAGGCGGCGGGGGGCAAGGAGATACGCAGTATTTT. It encodes CASSFWGGGGGQGDTQYF.